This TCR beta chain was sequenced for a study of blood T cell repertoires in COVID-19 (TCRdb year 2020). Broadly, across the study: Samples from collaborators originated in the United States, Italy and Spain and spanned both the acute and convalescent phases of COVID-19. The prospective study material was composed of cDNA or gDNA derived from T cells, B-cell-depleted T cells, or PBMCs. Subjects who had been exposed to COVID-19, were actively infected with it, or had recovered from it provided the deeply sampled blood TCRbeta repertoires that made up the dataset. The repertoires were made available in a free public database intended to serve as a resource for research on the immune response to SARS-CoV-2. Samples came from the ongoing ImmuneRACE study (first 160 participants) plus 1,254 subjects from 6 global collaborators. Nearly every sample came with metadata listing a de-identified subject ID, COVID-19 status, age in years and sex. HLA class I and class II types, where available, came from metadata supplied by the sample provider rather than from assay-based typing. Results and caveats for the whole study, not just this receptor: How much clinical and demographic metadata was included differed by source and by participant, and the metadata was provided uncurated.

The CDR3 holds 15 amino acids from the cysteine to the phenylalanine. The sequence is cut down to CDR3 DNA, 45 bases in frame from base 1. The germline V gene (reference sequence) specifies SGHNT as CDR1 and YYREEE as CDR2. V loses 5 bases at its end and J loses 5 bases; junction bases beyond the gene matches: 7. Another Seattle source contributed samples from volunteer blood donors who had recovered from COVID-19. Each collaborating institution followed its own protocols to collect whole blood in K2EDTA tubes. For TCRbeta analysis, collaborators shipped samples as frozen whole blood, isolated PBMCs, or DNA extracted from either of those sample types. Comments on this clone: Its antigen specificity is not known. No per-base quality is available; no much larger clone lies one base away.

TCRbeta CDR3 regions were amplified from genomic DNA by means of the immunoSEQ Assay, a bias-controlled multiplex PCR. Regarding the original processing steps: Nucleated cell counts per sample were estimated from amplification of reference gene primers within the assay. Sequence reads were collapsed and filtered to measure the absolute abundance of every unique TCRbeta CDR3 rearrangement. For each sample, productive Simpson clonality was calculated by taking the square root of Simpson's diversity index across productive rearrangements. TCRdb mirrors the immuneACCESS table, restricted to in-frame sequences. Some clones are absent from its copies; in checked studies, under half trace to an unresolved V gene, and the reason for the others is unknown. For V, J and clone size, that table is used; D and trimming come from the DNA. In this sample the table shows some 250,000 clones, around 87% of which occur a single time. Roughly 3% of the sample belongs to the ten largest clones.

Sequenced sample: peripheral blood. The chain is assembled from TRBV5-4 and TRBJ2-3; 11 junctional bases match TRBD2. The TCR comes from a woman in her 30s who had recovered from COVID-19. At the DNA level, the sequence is TGTGCCAGCAGTTTAGCGGGGGGGCTTCAAGATACGCAGTATTTT. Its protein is CASSLAGGLQDTQYF.